This T cell receptor beta chain was obtained from a study of metastatic and nonmetastatic thyroid tumors. Study-level information: Thyroid patients, malignant and benign, had repertoires compared across blood and tumor or nodule tissue. Study observations and caveats: When malignant thyroid tumors were compared with benign nodules, TCR beta diversity was reportedly significantly higher in the malignant tumors. This held in both blood and tumor samples.

This clone was counted between two and nine times. Its antigen remains unidentified. J gave up 6 bases and V 6 bases, and 6 bases lay outside the gene matches. This CDR3 comprises 13 residues. The germline CDR1 and CDR2 sequences are SGHAT and FQNNGV. Until they underwent thyroid surgery, no patient had received any treatment. Per the authors' pipeline: The distant-metastasis classifier for papillary thyroid cancer was built from CDR3 differences across clinicopathological groups. Through MiXCR, TCRdb re-clonotyped the PCR reads. Clone size and V and J calls follow TCRdb, not the original study. Among fewer than 6,000 clones listed, 33% were seen once.

V is TRBV11-2 and J is TRBJ2-3; 7 bases are shared with TRBD2. This clonotype was obtained from a female donor with papillary thyroid cancer or a benign thyroid nodule (not recorded which). Some clones in this sample may be carry-over from other donors' samples. The sample was adjacent normal tissue. Written as DNA, the CDR3 is TGTGCCAGCAGACCCAGCGGGGTGGATACGCAGTATTTT. It encodes CASRPSGVDTQYF.